The 13 T cell receptor beta chains below all came from one sample that was sequenced in a study of OX40 agonist ivuxolimab in advanced cancers. The method was immunoSEQ multiplex PCR; TCRdb's version includes in-frame clones alone and lacks a portion of them. Of over 90,000 clones listed, roughly nine tenths were seen once; the top ten hold more than 5.5%. The material was CD4+ or CD8+ T cells sorted from blood, obtained in a trial of the OX40 agonist ivuxolimab. These receptors all stem from an adult with an advanced solid tumor such as melanoma, head and neck, liver or kidney cancer.

This clone came up a few times. This chain uses TRBV19 with TRBJ2-2, with 8 bases fitting TRBD1. This CDR3 contains 17 residues. Germline assignment: CDR1 LNHDA and CDR2 SQIVND (reference sequence). Losses at the gene ends were 5 bases for V and 2 bases for J; bases not matched to a gene: 10. CDR3 residues: CASSGWTGNKNTGELFF. In DNA form, the CDR3 reads TGTGCCAGTAGTGGTTGGACAGGGAACAAAAACACCGGGGAGCTGTTTTTT.

This clone was seen a single time. CDR3 protein: CARKHARRASDEQFF. In DNA, the CDR3 is TGCGCCAGGAAGCACGCTAGGAGGGCCTCGGATGAGCAGTTCTTC. The chain carries TRBV10-1 and TRBJ2-1, with a tentative D call TRBD2 (6 bases). The germline gives CDR1 WNHNN, CDR2 SYGVQD (reference sequence). The ends were cut back, 9 bases at V and 8 bases at J, with 23 bases in the middle. This CDR3 contains 15 residues.

The gene calls are TRBV6-5 and TRBJ1-2, with TRBD1 as a possible D gene (6 bases). V lost 4 bases to trimming and J lost 8 bases, with 8 bases between them. The length of the CDR3 is 11 residues. CDR1 and CDR2 from the germline V gene are MNHEY and SVGAGI. The CDR3 is CASSSRGGYTF. CDR3 DNA: TGTGCCAGCAGTTCCAGGGGAGGCTACACCTTC.

The V gene is TRBV29-1, the J gene TRBJ2-3; tentatively, D is TRBD1 or TRBD2 (5 bases each). Germline CDR1 SQVTM, CDR2 ANQGSEA. Deletions cut 7 bases from V and 1 base from J, with 15 bases between. The length of the CDR3 is 14 residues. DNA for the CDR3: TGCAGCGGAATGAGGGGCTACCGCACAGATACGCAGTATTTT. Translated, it gives CSGMRGYRTDTQYF.

This clone was counted a few times. The rearrangement links TRBV30 to TRBJ2-5; TRBD2 might be the D (7 bases). V lost 7 bases, J lost 4 bases, and 13 bases lay in between. Germline V CDR1 and CDR2: GTSNPN, SVGIG (reference sequence). This CDR3 spans 12 amino acids. CDR3 nucleotide sequence: TGTGCCTATGCAGGGGAGGGAGAGACCCAGTACTTC. Translation: CAYAGEGETQYF.

This clone has only one observation. The chain carries TRBV29-1 and TRBJ2-3, with D perhaps matching TRBD1 or TRBD2 (6 bases each). The CDR3 extends over 12 amino acids. Between the trimmed V and J ends, which lost 3 bases and 6 bases, there was a span of 10 bases. CDR1 is SQVTM and CDR2 is ANQGSEA in the germline V gene. CDR3 sequence: CSVEGGDDTQYF. CDR3 coding DNA: TGCAGCGTTGAGGGGGGCGATGATACGCAGTATTTT.

The chain combines TRBV19 with TRBJ2-2; D is undetermined. V shed 3 bases and J shed 4 bases, with 9 bases lying between them. The CDR3 is made up of 14 amino acids. CDR1 LNHDA and CDR2 SQIVND come from the germline V gene (reference sequence). The CDR3 DNA sequence: TGTGCCAGTAGTATCGCCAGTCTCACCGGGGAGCTGTTTTTT. It codes for CASSIASLTGELFF.

This clone was observed a handful of times. The V call is TRBV5-1, the J call TRBJ2-4, with D perhaps matching TRBD2 (5 bases). V was cut by 2 bases and J by 8 bases, with 8 bases left in between. This CDR3 comprises 12 residues. Germline CDR1 reads SGHRS; CDR2 reads YFSETQ. The CDR3 protein is CASSLDGDIQYF. The CDR3 DNA sequence: TGCGCCAGCAGCTTAGACGGGGACATTCAGTACTTC.

V is TRBV10-3 and J is TRBJ1-1; 8 bases fit TRBD1. The V gene end was trimmed by 4 bases and the J gene end by 1 base; junction bases not matched to a gene: 5. This CDR3 is 15 amino acids long. CDR1 and CDR2 from the germline V gene are ENHRY and SYGVKD. CDR3 nucleotides: TGTGCCATCAGTGCGAGACAGGGGACGAACACTGAAGCTTTCTTT. The encoded protein is CAISARQGTNTEAFF.

The chain has TRBV7-6 and TRBJ2-3; the D gene is possibly TRBD2 (5 bases). V lost 1 base and J 5 bases, leaving 13 bases between the germline ends. The CDR3 runs 15 residues. Germline lookup yields CDR1 SGHVS and CDR2 FNYEAQ. CDR3 in DNA: TGTGCCAGCAGCTTAGAGGGCGCGGGTATAGATACGCAGTATTTT. This codes for CASSLEGAGIDTQYF.

The rearrangement links TRBV18 to TRBJ1-1; the match to TRBD1 covers 8 bases. The germline V gene encodes CDR1 KGHSH and CDR2 LQKENI. The CDR3 has 15 amino acids. The V gene end was trimmed by 2 bases and the J gene end by 4 bases; junction bases not matched to a gene: 6. The CDR3 protein is CASSPNDRGGTEAFF. In DNA, the CDR3 is TGTGCCAGCTCACCAAACGACAGGGGTGGCACTGAAGCTTTCTTT.

This chain links TRBV5-5 with TRBJ2-1; 7 bases are shared with TRBD2. Germline CDR1 SGHKS, CDR2 YYEKEE (reference sequence). This CDR3 has 13 residues. V was pared by 4 bases and J by 5 bases, with 3 bases of the junction left unmatched. The CDR3 here is CASSPGTNNEQFF. CDR3 nucleotides: TGTGCCAGCAGCCCCGGGACTAACAATGAGCAGTTCTTC.

This clone was seen only a few times. The gene calls are TRBV27 and TRBJ1-2; D is perhaps TRBD1 (6 bases). V was pared by 5 bases and J by 9 bases, with 16 bases between. Looked up from germline, CDR1 is MNHEY and CDR2 is SMNVEV (reference sequence). There are 13 residues in the CDR3. CDR3 loop: CASSPTGSPSYTF. CDR3 DNA sequence: TGTGCCAGCAGTCCGACAGGCTCGCCTAGCTACACCTTC.